This T cell receptor beta chain was retrieved from a study of blood T cells in healthy people across ages. V was clipped by 6 bases and J by 6 bases; unmatched bases: 10. CDR3 length equals 16 residues. PCR was performed a second time for about 6 to 12 cycles using a sample-barcoded 5' primer and a J-beta primer mix. Sequencing yielded, for each sample, at least 3 million paired-end reads carrying CDR3. TCRdb called the 5' RACE reads again in MiXCR, with one record for every CDR3 protein. The sample records around 700,000 distinct CDR3 sequences, approximately 25% being singletons. The sample was also reused in another study, on T cells of mothers and their children. As that report states: Thymic selection molds TCR recombination output in a comparable way in related and unrelated pairs.

Sample: blood. This clonotype was obtained from a boy aged 10-17 years in good health. This chain joins TRBV12-3 or TRBV12-4 and TRBJ2-2, with 10 nucleotides matching TRBD1. The CDR3 sequence is CASSQTGGGRAGELFF. CDR3 DNA: TGTGCCAGCAGCCAGACAGGGGGCGGACGAGCCGGGGAGCTGTTTTTT.